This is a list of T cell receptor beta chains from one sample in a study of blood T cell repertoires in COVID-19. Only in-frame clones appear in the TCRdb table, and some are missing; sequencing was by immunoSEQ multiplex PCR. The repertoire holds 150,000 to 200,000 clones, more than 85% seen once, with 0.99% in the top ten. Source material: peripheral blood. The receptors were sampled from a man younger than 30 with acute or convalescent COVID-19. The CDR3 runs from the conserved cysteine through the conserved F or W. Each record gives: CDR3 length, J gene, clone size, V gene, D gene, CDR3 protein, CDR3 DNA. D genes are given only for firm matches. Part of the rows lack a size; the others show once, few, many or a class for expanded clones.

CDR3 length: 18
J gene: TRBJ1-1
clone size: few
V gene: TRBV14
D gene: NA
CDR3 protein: CASSPPWTARTTNTEAFF
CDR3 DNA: TGTGCCAGCAGCCCACCTTGGACCGCACGGACTACGAACACTGAAGCTTTCTTT

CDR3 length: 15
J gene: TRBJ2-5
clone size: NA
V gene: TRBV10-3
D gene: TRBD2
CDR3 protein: CAIRGSGGNQETQYF
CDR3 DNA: TGTGCCATCAGGGGAAGCGGGGGAAACCAAGAGACCCAGTACTTC

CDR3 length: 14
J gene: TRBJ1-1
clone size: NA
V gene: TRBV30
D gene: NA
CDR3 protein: CAWSVRAANIEAFF
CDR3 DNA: TGTGCCTGGAGTGTACGAGCGGCTAATATTGAAGCTTTCTTT

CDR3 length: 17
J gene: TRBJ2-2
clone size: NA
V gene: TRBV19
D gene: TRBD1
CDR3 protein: CASSIDLWTGGTGELFF
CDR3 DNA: TGTGCCAGTAGTATAGACCTTTGGACAGGGGGCACCGGGGAGCTGTTTTTT

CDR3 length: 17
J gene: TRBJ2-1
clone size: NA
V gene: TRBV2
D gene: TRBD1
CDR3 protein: CASSGDRGKSSYNEQFF
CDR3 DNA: TGTGCCAGCAGTGGCGACAGGGGGAAGAGCTCCTACAATGAGCAGTTCTTC

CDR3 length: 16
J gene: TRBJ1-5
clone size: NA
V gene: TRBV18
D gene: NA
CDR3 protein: CASSQRQKGSNQPQHF
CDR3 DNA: TGTGCCAGCTCACAAAGACAGAAGGGTAGCAATCAGCCCCAGCATTTT

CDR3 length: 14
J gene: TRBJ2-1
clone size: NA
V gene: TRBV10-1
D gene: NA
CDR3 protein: CASSDQGIYNEQFF
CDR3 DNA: TGCGCCAGCAGTGACCAGGGGATTTACAATGAGCAGTTCTTC

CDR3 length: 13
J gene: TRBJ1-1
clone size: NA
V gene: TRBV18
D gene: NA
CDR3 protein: CASSPASRTEAFF
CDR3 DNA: TGTGCCAGCTCACCTGCCTCGCGCACTGAAGCTTTCTTT

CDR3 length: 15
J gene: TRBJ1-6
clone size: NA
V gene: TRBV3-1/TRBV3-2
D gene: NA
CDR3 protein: CASSQPGDEDSPLHF
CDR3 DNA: TGTGCCAGCAGCCAACCAGGGGACGAGGATTCACCCCTCCACTTT

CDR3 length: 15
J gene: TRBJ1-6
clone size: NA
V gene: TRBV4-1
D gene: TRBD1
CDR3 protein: CASSHQTGDNSPLHF
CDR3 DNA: TGCGCCAGCAGCCACCAGACAGGGGACAATTCACCCCTCCACTTT

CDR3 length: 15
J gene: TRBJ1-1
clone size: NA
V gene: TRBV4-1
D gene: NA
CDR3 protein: CASSQDWPSGTEAFF
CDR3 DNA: TGCGCCAGCAGCCAAGATTGGCCATCGGGCACTGAAGCTTTCTTT

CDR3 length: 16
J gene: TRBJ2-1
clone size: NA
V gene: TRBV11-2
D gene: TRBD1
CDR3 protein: CASSLGMTGGRNEQFF
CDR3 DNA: TGTGCCAGCAGCTTAGGGATGACAGGGGGCCGCAATGAGCAGTTCTTC

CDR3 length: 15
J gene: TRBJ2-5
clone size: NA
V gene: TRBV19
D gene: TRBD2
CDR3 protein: CASRPSGVEVETQYF
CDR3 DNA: TGTGCCAGTAGACCTAGCGGGGTGGAGGTAGAGACCCAGTACTTC

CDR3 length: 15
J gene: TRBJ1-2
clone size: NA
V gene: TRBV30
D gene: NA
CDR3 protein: CAWTQGSLANYGYTF
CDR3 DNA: TGTGCCTGGACCCAGGGCTCCTTAGCTAACTATGGCTACACCTTC

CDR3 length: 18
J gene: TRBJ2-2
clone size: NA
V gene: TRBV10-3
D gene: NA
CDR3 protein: CAISEVLAKGQNTGELFF
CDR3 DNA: TGTGCCATCAGTGAGGTCCTAGCCAAGGGACAGAACACCGGGGAGCTGTTTTTT

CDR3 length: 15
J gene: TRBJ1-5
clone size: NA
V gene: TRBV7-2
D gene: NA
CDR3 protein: CASRLITGSNQPQHF
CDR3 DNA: TGTGCCAGCAGGCTGATTACAGGGAGTAATCAGCCCCAGCATTTT

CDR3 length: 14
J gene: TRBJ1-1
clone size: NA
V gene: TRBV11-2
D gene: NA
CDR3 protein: CASSALRGRTEAFF
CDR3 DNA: TGTGCCAGCAGCGCACTCAGGGGTAGAACTGAAGCTTTCTTT

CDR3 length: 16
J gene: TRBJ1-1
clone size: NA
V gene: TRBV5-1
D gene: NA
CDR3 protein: CASSVQGSTSDTEAFF
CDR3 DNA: TGCGCCAGCAGCGTCCAGGGTTCCACCTCGGACACTGAAGCTTTCTTT

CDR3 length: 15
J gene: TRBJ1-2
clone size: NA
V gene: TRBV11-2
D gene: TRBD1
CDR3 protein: CASSTRTGDRYGYTF
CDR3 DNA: TGTGCCAGCAGCACCCGGACAGGGGATAGGTATGGCTACACCTTC

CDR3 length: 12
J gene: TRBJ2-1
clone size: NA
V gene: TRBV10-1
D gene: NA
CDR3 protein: CASSERYNEQFF
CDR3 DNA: TGCGCCAGCAGTGAACGGTACAATGAGCAGTTCTTC

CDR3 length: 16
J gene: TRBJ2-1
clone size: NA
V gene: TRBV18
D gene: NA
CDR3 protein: CASSPPSQALLGEQFF
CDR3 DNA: TGTGCCAGCTCACCACCGAGTCAGGCTTTACTCGGTGAGCAGTTCTTC

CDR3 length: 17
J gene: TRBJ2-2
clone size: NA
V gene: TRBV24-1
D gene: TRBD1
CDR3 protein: CATSDAGQGLDTGELFF
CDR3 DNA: TGTGCCACCAGTGACGCGGGACAGGGGCTCGACACCGGGGAGCTGTTTTTT

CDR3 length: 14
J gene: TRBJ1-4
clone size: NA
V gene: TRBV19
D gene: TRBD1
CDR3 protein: CASSKGQVNEKLFF
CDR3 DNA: TGTGCCAGTAGTAAGGGACAGGTTAATGAAAAACTGTTTTTT

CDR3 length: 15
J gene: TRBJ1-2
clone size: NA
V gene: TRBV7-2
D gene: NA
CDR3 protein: CASSQAIGANYGYTF
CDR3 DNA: TGTGCCAGCAGCCAAGCCATCGGGGCTAACTATGGCTACACCTTC

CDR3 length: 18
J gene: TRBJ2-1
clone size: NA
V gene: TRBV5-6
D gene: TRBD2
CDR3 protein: CASSNLGTSGAYYNEQFF
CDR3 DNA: TGTGCCAGCAGCAACCTCGGGACTAGCGGGGCCTACTACAATGAGCAGTTCTTC

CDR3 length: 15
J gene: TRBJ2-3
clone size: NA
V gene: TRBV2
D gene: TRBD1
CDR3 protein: CASSKPGQGPDTQYF
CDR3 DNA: TGTGCCAGCAGCAAGCCGGGACAGGGACCAGATACGCAGTATTTT

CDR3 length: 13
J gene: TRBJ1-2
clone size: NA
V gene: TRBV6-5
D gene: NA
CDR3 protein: CASSLEENYGYTF
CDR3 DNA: TGTGCCAGCAGTTTAGAGGAAAACTATGGCTACACCTTC

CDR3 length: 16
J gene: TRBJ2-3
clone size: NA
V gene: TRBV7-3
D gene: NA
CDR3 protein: CASSPQGREAEDTQYF
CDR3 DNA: TGTGCCAGCAGCCCACAGGGAAGAGAAGCGGAGGATACGCAGTATTTT

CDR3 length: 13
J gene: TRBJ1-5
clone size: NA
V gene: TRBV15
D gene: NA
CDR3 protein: CATSRDRGQPQHF
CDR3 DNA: TGTGCCACCAGCAGAGATAGGGGCCAGCCCCAGCATTTT

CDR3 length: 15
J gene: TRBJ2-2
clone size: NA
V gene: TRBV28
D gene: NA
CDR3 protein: CASSLWADPDGELFF
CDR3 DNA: TGTGCCAGCAGTTTATGGGCGGATCCCGACGGGGAGCTGTTTTTT

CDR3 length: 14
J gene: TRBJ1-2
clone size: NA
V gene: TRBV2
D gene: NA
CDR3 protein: CASRPQTAYYGYTF
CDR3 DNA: TGTGCCAGCAGACCTCAGACAGCCTACTATGGCTACACCTTC

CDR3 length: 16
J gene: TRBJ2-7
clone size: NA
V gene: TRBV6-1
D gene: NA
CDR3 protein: CASSGPETANSYEQYF
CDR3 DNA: TGTGCCAGCAGTGGTCCTGAGACAGCTAACTCCTACGAGCAGTACTTC

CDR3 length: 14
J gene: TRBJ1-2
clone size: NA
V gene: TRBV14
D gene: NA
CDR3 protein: CASSQFQGIHGYTF
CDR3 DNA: TGTGCCAGCAGCCAATTTCAGGGTATCCATGGCTACACCTTC

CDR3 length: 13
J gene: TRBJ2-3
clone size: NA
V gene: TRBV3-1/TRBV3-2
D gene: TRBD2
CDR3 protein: CASSQGAGDTQYF
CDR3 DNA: TGTGCCAGCAGCCAAGGAGCGGGGGATACGCAGTATTTT

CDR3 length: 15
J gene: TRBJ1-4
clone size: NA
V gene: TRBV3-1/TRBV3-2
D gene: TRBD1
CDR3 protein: CASSQPGQFGGKLFF
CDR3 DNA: TGTGCCAGCAGCCAGCCGGGACAGTTCGGAGGAAAACTGTTTTTT

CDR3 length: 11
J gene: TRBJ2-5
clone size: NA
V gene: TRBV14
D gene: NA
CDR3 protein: CASSGGGTQYF
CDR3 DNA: TGTGCCAGCAGCGGCGGTGGGACCCAGTACTTC

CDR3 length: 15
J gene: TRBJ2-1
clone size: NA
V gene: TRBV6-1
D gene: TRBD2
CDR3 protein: CASSHGLAGVNEQFF
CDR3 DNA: TGTGCCAGCAGCCACGGACTAGCGGGTGTCAATGAGCAGTTCTTC

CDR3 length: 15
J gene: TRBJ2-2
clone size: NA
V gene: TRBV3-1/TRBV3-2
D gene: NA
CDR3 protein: CASRSAGAHTGELFF
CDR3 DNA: TGTGCCAGCAGGAGCGCGGGGGCCCACACCGGGGAGCTGTTTTTT